This T cell receptor beta chain was sequenced during a study of blood T cell repertoires in COVID-19. The table lists this clone with a count of one. In the study's own analysis: Nucleated cell counts were estimated from reference gene primer amplification. Using immunoSEQ multiplex PCR, the repertoire was profiled, and TCRdb retains in-frame clones only, with some absent. V and J calls and clone size follow that table, whereas D and trimming were derived from the DNA. This table has under 250,000 clones, roughly 84% appearing once. Per the germline V gene, CDR1 is WSHSY and CDR2 is SAAADI. Trimming took off 1 base at V and 4 bases at J, with 17 bases between the two ends. The CDR3 loop spans 16 amino acids.

The receptor was derived from a woman aged 40 to 50 who had recovered from COVID-19. The sequenced material came from peripheral blood. V usage is TRBV10-2 and J usage is TRBJ2-7; possibly TRBD2 for D (6 bases). CDR3 sequence: CASSEYGSGRSYEQYF. As DNA, the CDR3 is TGCGCCAGCAGTGAGTACGGGAGCGGGCGTTCTTACGAGCAGTACTTC.